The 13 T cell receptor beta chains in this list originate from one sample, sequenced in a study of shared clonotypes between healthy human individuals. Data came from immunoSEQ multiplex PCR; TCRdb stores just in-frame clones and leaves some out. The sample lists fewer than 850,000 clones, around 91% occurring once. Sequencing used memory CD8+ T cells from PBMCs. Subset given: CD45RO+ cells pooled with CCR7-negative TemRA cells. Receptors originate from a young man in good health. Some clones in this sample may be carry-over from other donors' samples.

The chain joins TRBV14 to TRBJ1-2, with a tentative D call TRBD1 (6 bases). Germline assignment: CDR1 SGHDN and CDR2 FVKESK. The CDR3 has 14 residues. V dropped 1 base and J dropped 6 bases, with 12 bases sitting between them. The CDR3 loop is CASSQAMTGDGYTF. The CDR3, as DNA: TGTGCCAGCAGCCAAGCCATGACAGGCGATGGCTACACCTTC.

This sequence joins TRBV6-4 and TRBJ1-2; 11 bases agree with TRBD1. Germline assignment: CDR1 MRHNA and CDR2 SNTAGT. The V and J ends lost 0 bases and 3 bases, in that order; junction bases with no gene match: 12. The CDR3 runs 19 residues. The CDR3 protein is CASSDSRDRGGLRDYGYTF. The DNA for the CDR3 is TGTGCCAGCAGTGACTCCCGGGACAGGGGGGGGTTGAGGGACTATGGCTACACCTTC.

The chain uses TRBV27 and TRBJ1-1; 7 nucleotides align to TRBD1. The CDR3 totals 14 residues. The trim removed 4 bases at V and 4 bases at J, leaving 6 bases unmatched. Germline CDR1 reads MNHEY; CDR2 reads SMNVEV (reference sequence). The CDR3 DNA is TGTGCCAGCAGTTCCCCCCACAGGGGCACTGAAGCTTTCTTT. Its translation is CASSSPHRGTEAFF.

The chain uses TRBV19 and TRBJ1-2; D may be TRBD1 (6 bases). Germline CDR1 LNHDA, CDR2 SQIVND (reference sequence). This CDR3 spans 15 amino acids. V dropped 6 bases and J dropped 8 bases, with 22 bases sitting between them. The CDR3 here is CASRLRGELRSGYTF. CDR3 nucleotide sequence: TGTGCCAGTAGGCTAAGGGGGGAGCTTCGTTCCGGCTACACCTTC. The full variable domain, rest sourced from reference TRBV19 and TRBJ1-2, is DGGITQSPKYLFRKEGQNVTLSCEQNLNHDAMYWYRQDPGQGLRLIYYSQIVNDFQKGDIAEGYSVSREKKESFPLTVTSAQKNPTAFYLCASRLRGELRSGYTFGSGTRLTVV.

The CDR3: CASSHKGAREQYF. In DNA, the CDR3 is TGCGCCAGCAGCCATAAGGGGGCCCGGGAGCAGTACTTC. This chain uses TRBV4-3 with TRBJ2-7; 7 nucleotides agree with TRBD1. V dropped 3 bases and J dropped 7; count of bases not matched to a gene: 6. The CDR3 contains 13 residues. Germline V lookup: CDR1 LGHNA, CDR2 YSLEER.

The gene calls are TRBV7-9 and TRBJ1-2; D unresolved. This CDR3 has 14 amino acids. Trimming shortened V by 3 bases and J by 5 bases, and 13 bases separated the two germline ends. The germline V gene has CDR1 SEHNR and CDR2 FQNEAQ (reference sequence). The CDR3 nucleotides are TGTGCCAGCAGCTTTCTGGCAGGCGATTATGGCTACACCTTC. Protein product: CASSFLAGDYGYTF.

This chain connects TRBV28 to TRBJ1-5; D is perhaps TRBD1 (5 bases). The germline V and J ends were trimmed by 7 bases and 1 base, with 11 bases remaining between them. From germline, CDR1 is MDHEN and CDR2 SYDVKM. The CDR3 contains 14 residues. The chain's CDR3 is CASKLQGSNQPQHF. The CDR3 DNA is TGTGCCAGCAAGCTTCAGGGAAGCAATCAGCCCCAGCATTTT.

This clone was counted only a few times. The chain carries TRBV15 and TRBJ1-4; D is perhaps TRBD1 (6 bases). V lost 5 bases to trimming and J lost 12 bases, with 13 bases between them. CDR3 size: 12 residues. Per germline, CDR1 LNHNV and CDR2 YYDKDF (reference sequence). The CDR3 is CATSARRGELFF. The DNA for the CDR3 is TGTGCCACCAGCGCCCGGAGGGGGGAACTGTTTTTT.

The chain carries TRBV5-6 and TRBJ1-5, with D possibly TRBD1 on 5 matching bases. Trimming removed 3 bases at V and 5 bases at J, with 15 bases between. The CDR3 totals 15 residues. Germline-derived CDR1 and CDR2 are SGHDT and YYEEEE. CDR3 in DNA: TGTGCCAGCAGCTCCAGGGTGTTGAGGTATCAGCCCCAGCATTTT. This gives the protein CASSSRVLRYQPQHF.

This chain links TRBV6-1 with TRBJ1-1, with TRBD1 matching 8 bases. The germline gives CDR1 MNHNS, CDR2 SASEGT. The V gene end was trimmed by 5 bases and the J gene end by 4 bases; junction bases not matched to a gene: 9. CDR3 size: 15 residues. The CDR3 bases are TGTGCCAGCAGTCTACTGGCAGGGGGCGGCACTGAAGCTTTCTTT. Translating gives CASSLLAGGGTEAFF.

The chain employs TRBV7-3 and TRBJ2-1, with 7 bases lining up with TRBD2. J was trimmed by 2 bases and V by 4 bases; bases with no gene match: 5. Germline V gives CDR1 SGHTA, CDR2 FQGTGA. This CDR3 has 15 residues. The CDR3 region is CASSSSGYTYNEQFF. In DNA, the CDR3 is TGTGCCAGCAGCTCTAGCGGCTATACCTACAATGAGCAGTTCTTC.

The CDR3 reads CASSLGQVSGNTIYF. CDR3 DNA: TGCGCCAGCAGCCTGGGACAGGTGTCTGGAAACACCATATATTTT. The chain joins TRBV4-3 to TRBJ1-3, with 8 bases identical to TRBD1. Germline CDR1 LGHNA, CDR2 YSLEER. This CDR3 has 15 residues. Losses at the gene ends were 4 bases for V and 1 base for J; bases not matched to a gene: 3.

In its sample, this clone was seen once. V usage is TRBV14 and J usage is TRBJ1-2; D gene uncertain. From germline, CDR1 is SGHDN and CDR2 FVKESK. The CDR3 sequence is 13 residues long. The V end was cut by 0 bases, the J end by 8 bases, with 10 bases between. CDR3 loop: CASSQDRRRGYTF. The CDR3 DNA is TGTGCCAGCAGCCAAGATAGGAGGCGGGGCTACACCTTC. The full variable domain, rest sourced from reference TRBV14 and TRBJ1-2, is EAGVTQFPSHSVIEKGQTVTLRCDPISGHDNLYWYRRVMGKEIKFLLHFVKESKQDESGMPNNRFLAERTGGTYSTLKVQPAELEDSGVYFCASSQDRRRGYTFGSGTRLTVV.